The entry below describes one T cell receptor (beta chain). Its antigen remains unidentified. This specimen belongs to a study of T cells in Graves' hyperthyroidism and ophthalmopathy. Study observations and caveats: Blood held most thyroid clonotypes expanded above 0.001 frequency.

Uncontrolled infection, other autoimmune disease, pregnancy or lactation led to exclusion. CDR1 is SNHLY, CDR2 FYNNEI, per germline. Trimming removed 8 bases at V and 1 base at J, with 27 bases between. This CDR3 spans 19 amino acids. Amplification of TCR beta CDR3 regions was performed using RNA transcripts as template. A set of HTBI primers served as the primers for a first-round RT-PCR of the TCR CDR3. TCRdb re-called the multiplex PCR reads with MiXCR, one entry per CDR3 protein. The sample contains roughly 720,000 distinct CDR3 sequences, around a sixth of which appear only once. V usage is TRBV2 and J usage is TRBJ2-4; the D gene could be TRBD1 or TRBD2 (5 bases each). The source of this sequence is a man between 50 and 59 years old with Graves' hyperthyroidism. Sequenced material: blood. CDR3 coding DNA: TGTGCCAGCTCACCTTCCGTAAGGGACCCACATTGGGCCAAAAACATTCAGTACTTC. Protein: CASSPSVRDPHWAKNIQYF. Looking up the rest from reference TRBV2 and TRBJ2-4 gives the full variable domain: EPEVTQTPSHQVTQMGQEVILRCVPISNHLYFYWYRQILGQKVEFLVSFYNNEISEKSEIFDDQFSVERPDGSNFTLKIRSTKLEDSAMYFCASSPSVRDPHWAKNIQYFGAGTRLSVL.